Below, one T cell receptor (beta chain) is given with its context. The sample comes from a study of cytomegalovirus exposure and HLA in healthy donors. A multiplex PCR was run with 60 Vbeta primers and 13 Jbeta primers. Assay: immunoSEQ multiplex PCR; the TCRdb copy retains only in-frame clones and omits some. This sample has roughly 140,000 clones, with over 75% found just once. Trimming shortened V by 1 base and J by 5 bases, and 15 bases separated the two germline ends. Germline V gene data show CDR1 as SGHRS and CDR2 as YFSETQ. The CDR3 totals 15 residues. The chain carries TRBV5-1 and TRBJ1-2; D gene uncertain. Sequences were obtained from PBMCs. The source of this sequence is a woman younger than 45 in good health and CMV-seronegative. CDR3 in amino acids: CASSLTTADWYGYTF. The CDR3 DNA follows: TGCGCCAGCAGCTTGACCACCGCGGACTGGTATGGCTACACCTTC.